These 29 T cell receptor beta chains share one sample of origin, sequenced in a study of T cell repertoires in cytomegalovirus infection. TCRdb reanalysed the reads using MiXCR and keeps one entry per CDR3 protein. The top ten clones hold 13% of a sample with roughly 920,000 distinct CDR3 sequences, roughly 30% of them seen once. No antigens are known for them. Sample: cultured CD8+ T cells from PBMCs, taken from culture after CMV antigen stimulation. The receptors shown here come from a human donor in good health (CMV status not recorded). Some clones in this sample may be carry-over from other donors' samples.

The table lists this clonotype with a few counts. Given a much more abundant clone one base away, this may be a read error. The chain uses TRBV6-5 and TRBJ2-1, with unresolved D. The V and J ends lost 3 bases and 7 bases respectively, with 4 bases between them. Germline V gene sequence: CDR1 MNHEY, CDR2 SVGAGI. The length of the CDR3 is 11 residues. CDR3 region: CASSYWNEQFF. CDR3 DNA sequence: TGTGCCAGCAGTTATTGGAATGAGCAGTTCTTC.

This chain joins TRBV5-5 and TRBJ2-5; 10 bases agree with TRBD1. The germline CDR1 and CDR2 sequences are SGHKS and YYEKEE (reference sequence). V was clipped by 3 bases and J by 1 base; unmatched bases: 12. The CDR3 loop spans 18 amino acids. CDR3 bases: TGTGCCAGCAGCTCTTCAACCGGGACAGGGGTACTCCAAGAGACCCAGTACTTC. It specifies CASSSSTGTGVLQETQYF.

This chain uses TRBV4-1 with TRBJ1-2; 7 positions match TRBD1. Germline V lookup: CDR1 MGHRA, CDR2 YSYEKL. Germline trimming cut 0 bases from V and 5 bases from J; bases unmatched to any gene: 12. This CDR3 contains 17 residues. The CDR3 sequence is CASSQDRGQPPYYGYTF. The CDR3 region has the DNA TGCGCCAGCAGCCAAGATAGGGGACAGCCGCCATATTATGGCTACACCTTC.

The V call is TRBV15, the J call TRBJ2-1, with D possibly matching TRBD2 (7 bases). V was clipped by 9 bases and J by 5 bases, with 14 bases between them. Germline assignment: CDR1 LNHNV and CDR2 YYDKDF (reference sequence). The CDR3 has 13 amino acids. DNA of the CDR3: TGTGCCACTAACCCGGGGGGCCACAATGAGCAGTTCTTC. Amino acids: CATNPGGHNEQFF.

This clonotype was counted many times. The chain joins TRBV7-6 to TRBJ1-3; 7 nucleotides agree with TRBD1. Germline lookup yields CDR1 SGHVS and CDR2 FNYEAQ. This CDR3 spans 16 amino acids. The V segment lost 1 base and the J segment 2 bases; nucleotides outside the gene matches: 5. The CDR3: CASSLDFGTAGNTIYF. CDR3 in DNA: TGTGCCAGCAGCTTAGACTTCGGGACAGCTGGAAACACCATATATTTT.

This sequence joins TRBV23-1 and TRBJ2-1; perhaps D is TRBD1 or TRBD2 (5 bases each). TRBV23-1 is an ORF for which the function is uncertain. The CDR3 runs to 16 residues. Trimming removed 2 bases at V and 0 bases at J, with 11 bases between. As DNA, the CDR3 is TGCGCCAGCAGTCAAGTGGGGACGGACTCCTACAATGAGCAGTTCTTC. Translation gives CASSQVGTDSYNEQFF.

This chain links TRBV19 with TRBJ1-1, with TRBD1 identical over 8 bases. J gave up 7 bases and V 5 bases, and 6 bases lay outside the gene matches. The germline gives CDR1 LNHDA, CDR2 SQIVND (reference sequence). This CDR3 comprises 13 residues. CDR3 sequence reads: CASSGQGKGEAFF. The CDR3 DNA is TGTGCCAGTAGTGGACAGGGAAAAGGTGAAGCTTTCTTT. The whole variable domain, remainder taken from reference TRBV19 and TRBJ1-1, is DGGITQSPKYLFRKEGQNVTLSCEQNLNHDAMYWYRQDPGQGLRLIYYSQIVNDFQKGDIAEGYSVSREKKESFPLTVTSAQKNPTAFYLCASSGQGKGEAFFGQGTRLTVV.

This clonotype was detected only a few times. CDR3 in amino acids: CASSFTGTGYTAFF. CDR3 sequence (DNA): TGTGCCAGCAGTTTCACAGGTACAGGGTATACAGCTTTCTTT. The chain couples TRBV6-2 or TRBV6-3 to TRBJ1-1; D may be TRBD1 (6 bases). V lost 4 bases and J lost 10, with 19 bases in between. Germline CDR1 MNHEY, CDR2 SVGEGT. This CDR3 is 14 amino acids long.

The chain has TRBV19 and TRBJ2-7; 8 bases map to TRBD2. CDR3 size: 14 residues. Germline values: CDR1 LNHDA, CDR2 SQIVND (reference sequence). V lost 3 bases to trimming and J lost 5 bases; unmatched junction nucleotides: 6. The CDR3 DNA is TGTGCCAGTAGTATGTCGGGGGGGCCCGACGAGCAGTACTTC. Its translation is CASSMSGGPDEQYF. The full variable domain, its missing parts supplied by reference TRBV19 and TRBJ2-7, is DGGITQSPKYLFRKEGQNVTLSCEQNLNHDAMYWYRQDPGQGLRLIYYSQIVNDFQKGDIAEGYSVSREKKESFPLTVTSAQKNPTAFYLCASSMSGGPDEQYFGPGTRLTVT.

This clonotype was found many times. The rearrangement uses TRBV7-6 and TRBJ2-3; D may correspond to TRBD1 or TRBD2 (5 bases each). Trimming pared 2 bases from V and 0 bases from J, leaving 18 bases between. Germline V lookup: CDR1 SGHVS, CDR2 FNYEAQ. The CDR3 length is 18 residues. CDR3 bases: TGTGCCAGCAGCTTACAGCCTGGGACCCCCCTTAGCACAGATACGCAGTATTTT. Its protein is CASSLQPGTPLSTDTQYF.

The chain employs TRBV6-6 and TRBJ2-1; TRBD2 agrees at 10 bases. The CDR3 runs to 16 residues. CDR1 and CDR2 from the germline V gene are MNHNY and SVGAGI (reference sequence). With V trimmed by 3 bases and J by 6 bases, 8 bases remained unmatched. This CDR3 is CASSYSTGLATNEQFF. CDR3 DNA: TGTGCCAGCAGTTATTCGACGGGACTAGCGACCAATGAGCAGTTCTTC.

V gene TRBV5-1 combines with J gene TRBJ2-5, with 9 bases lining up with TRBD1. The CDR3 is made up of 15 amino acids. In germline, CDR1 is SGHRS, CDR2 YFSETQ. V shed 4 bases and J 5 bases; nucleotides not matched to a gene: 9. The CDR3 is CASSVLGQGRETQYF. The CDR3 DNA follows: TGCGCCAGCAGCGTTCTGGGACAGGGAAGGGAGACCCAGTACTTC.

The table lists this clonotype with a few counts. The chain has TRBV2 and TRBJ1-1; D is undetermined. The V gene lost 4 bases and the J gene lost 1 base, with 7 bases spanning the gap. The germline V gene has CDR1 SNHLY and CDR2 FYNNEI. The CDR3 loop spans 13 amino acids. Here the CDR3 reads CASSVERNTEAFF. The DNA for the CDR3 is TGTGCCAGCAGTGTAGAAAGGAACACTGAAGCTTTCTTT.

Ten or more counts support this clonotype. This CDR3 is CASSLTGGLARGDTQYF. In nucleotides, the CDR3 is TGTGCCAGCAGCCTGACCGGGGGACTAGCGCGCGGAGATACGCAGTATTTT. This chain links TRBV7-6 with TRBJ2-3, with 10 bases identical to TRBD2. The CDR3 sequence is 17 residues long. The ends lost 5 bases at V and 5 bases at J; junction bases unmatched: 13. Germline V CDR1 and CDR2: SGHVS, FNYEAQ.

The chain links TRBV5-1 to TRBJ2-3, with 8 bases identical to TRBD1. The trim removed 0 bases at V and 0 bases at J, leaving 9 bases unmatched. The CDR3 length is 18 residues. Looked up from germline, CDR1 is SGHRS and CDR2 is YFSETQ. Written as DNA, the CDR3 is TGCGCCAGCAGCTTGGGGTGGGGCCGGGACAGGAGCACAGATACGCAGTATTTT. It is translated as CASSLGWGRDRSTDTQYF.

The chain uses TRBV6-5 and TRBJ2-7; 8 nucleotides agree with TRBD2. This CDR3 is built from 15 residues. Losses at the gene ends were 0 bases for V and 6 bases for J; bases not matched to a gene: 7. Germline V gene data show CDR1 as MNHEY and CDR2 as SVGAGI. The CDR3 nucleotides read TGTGCCAGCAGTTACTCGAACGGGGGGGCCTCCGAGCAGTACTTC. Its protein is CASSYSNGGASEQYF.

This chain uses TRBV6-6 with TRBJ1-4, with no clear D. From germline, CDR1 is MNHNY and CDR2 SVGAGI (reference sequence). The CDR3 has 13 residues. V lost 8 bases to trimming and J lost 6 bases, with 13 bases between them. CDR3 bases: TGTGCCAGCCGGTTTATACTAGATGAAAAACTGTTTTTT. The encoded protein is CASRFILDEKLFF.

The chain employs TRBV4-1 and TRBJ1-1, with D possibly matching TRBD1 (5 bases). The length of the CDR3 is 15 residues. Per the germline V gene, CDR1 is MGHRA and CDR2 is YSYEKL. The ends were cut back, 0 bases at V and 0 bases at J, with 8 bases in the middle. The CDR3 DNA reads TGCGCCAGCAGCCAAGATCCAGGGTTGAACACTGAAGCTTTCTTT. The encoded protein is CASSQDPGLNTEAFF.

This clonotype was picked up many times. This chain uses TRBV7-6 with TRBJ1-1, with D possibly being TRBD1 (6 bases). Trimming cost V 3 bases and J 4 bases, with 15 bases left between them. This CDR3 comprises 15 residues. Germline V gene lookup returns CDR1 SGHVS and CDR2 FNYEAQ. The CDR3 loop is CASSLGADFSTEAFF. The DNA of the CDR3 is TGTGCCAGCAGCTTGGGGGCTGATTTTAGCACTGAAGCTTTCTTT.

This clonotype appeared many times. The chain links TRBV7-6 to TRBJ2-7; perhaps D is TRBD1 or TRBD2 (5 bases each). V lost 5 bases to trimming and J lost 5 bases, with 19 bases between them. CDR1 and CDR2 (germline): SGHVS, FNYEAQ. The CDR3 loop spans 15 amino acids. Here the CDR3 reads CASSPRSGTRNEQYF. DNA for the CDR3: TGTGCCAGCAGCCCTCGTTCCGGGACGAGGAACGAGCAGTACTTC.

This clonotype came up a few times. The chain joins TRBV19 to TRBJ2-1; no clear D. Between the trimmed V and J ends, which lost 5 bases and 9 bases, there was a span of 11 bases. The CDR3 is made up of 12 amino acids. Germline V CDR1 and CDR2: LNHDA, SQIVND (reference sequence). The CDR3 DNA reads TGTGCCAGTAGTCCCGCCCCGGTTGAGCAGTTCTTC. It yields the protein CASSPAPVEQFF.

The chain carries TRBV7-6 and TRBJ2-3; 10 bases are shared with TRBD1. With 1 base clipped from V and 6 bases from J, the junction kept 7 bases outside the gene matches. The CDR3 is 16 residues long. Germline CDR1 reads SGHVS; CDR2 reads FNYEAQ. The CDR3 sequence: CASSLGGTGVMDTQYF. DNA of the CDR3: TGTGCCAGCAGCTTAGGCGGGACAGGGGTAATGGATACGCAGTATTTT.

A few counts support this clonotype. The chain joins TRBV10-3 to TRBJ2-3; 8 bases are shared with TRBD2. The CDR3 sequence is 15 residues long. With 8 bases clipped from V and 3 bases from J, the junction kept 10 bases outside the gene matches. Looked up from germline, CDR1 is ENHRY and CDR2 is SYGVKD. In DNA, the CDR3 is TGTGCCATCTCCCTCGGGACTAGAGGGACAGATACGCAGTATTTT. Encoded protein: CAISLGTRGTDTQYF.

V gene TRBV5-4 combines with J gene TRBJ2-1; D unresolved. Trimming pared 2 bases from V and 8 bases from J, leaving 8 bases between. This CDR3 is 12 amino acids long. The V gene's germline CDR1 is SGHNT and CDR2 YYREEE (reference sequence). The CDR3 region is CASSLLSDEQFF. The CDR3 nucleotides are TGTGCCAGCAGCTTACTGTCCGATGAGCAGTTCTTC.

V usage is TRBV7-6 and J usage is TRBJ2-2; TRBD1 aligns across 7 bases. V lost 7 bases to trimming and J lost 2 bases; unmatched junction nucleotides: 7. Germline CDR1 reads SGHVS; CDR2 reads FNYEAQ. The CDR3 length is 15 residues. CDR3: CASKGTASNTGELFF. CDR3 DNA sequence: TGTGCCAGCAAAGGGACAGCCTCTAACACCGGGGAGCTGTTTTTT.

V usage is TRBV5-4 and J usage is TRBJ2-7; TRBD1 matches at 8 bases. The V segment lost 4 bases and the J segment 3 bases; nucleotides outside the gene matches: 6. The CDR3 sequence is 14 residues long. The germline gives CDR1 SGHNT, CDR2 YYREEE (reference sequence). CDR3 sequence: CASSTGGFHYEQYF. DNA for the CDR3: TGTGCCAGCAGCACAGGGGGGTTCCACTACGAGCAGTACTTC.

The chain uses TRBV12-3 or TRBV12-4 and TRBJ1-5; D is perhaps TRBD1 (5 bases). The CDR3 is 14 residues long. V gave up 6 bases and J gave up 4 bases, with 13 bases separating them. CDR3 DNA: TGTGCCAGCAGGTTCGGGTCAGGGAATCAGCCCCAGCATTTT. It codes for CASRFGSGNQPQHF.

This clonotype was detected a few times. V and J are TRBV19 and TRBJ2-2; TRBD2 matches at 13 bases. The germline gives CDR1 LNHDA, CDR2 SQIVND (reference sequence). There are 17 residues in the CDR3. V lost 5 bases, J lost 2 bases, and 5 bases stayed unmatched. The CDR3 region is CASSVRLAGGNTGELFF. The CDR3, as DNA: TGTGCCAGTAGTGTGCGACTAGCGGGGGGCAACACCGGGGAGCTGTTTTTT.

The sample holds one count of this clonotype. J is TRBJ2-1 and V is TRBV9; no definite D call. The CDR3 consists of 14 residues. Trimming cost V 4 bases and J 5 bases, with 13 bases left between them. Germline values: CDR1 SGDLS, CDR2 YYNGEE. The chain's CDR3 is CASSSRTVDNEQFF. The CDR3 DNA reads TGTGCCAGCAGCTCCCGAACAGTCGACAATGAGCAGTTCTTC.